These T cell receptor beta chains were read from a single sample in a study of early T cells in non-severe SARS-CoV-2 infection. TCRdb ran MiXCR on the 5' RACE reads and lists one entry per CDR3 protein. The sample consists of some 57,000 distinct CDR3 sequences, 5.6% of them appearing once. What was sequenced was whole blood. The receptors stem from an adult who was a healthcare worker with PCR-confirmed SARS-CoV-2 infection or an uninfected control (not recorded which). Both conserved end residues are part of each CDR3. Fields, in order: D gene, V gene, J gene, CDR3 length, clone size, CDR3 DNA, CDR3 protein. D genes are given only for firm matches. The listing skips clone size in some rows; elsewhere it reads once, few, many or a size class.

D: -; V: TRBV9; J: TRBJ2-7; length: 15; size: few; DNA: TGTGCCAGCAGCCTTGACCGCTCCGGGAGCGGGCAGCAGTACTTC; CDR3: CASSLDRSGSGQQYF
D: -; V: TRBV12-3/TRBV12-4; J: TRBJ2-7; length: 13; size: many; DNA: TGTGCCAGCAGTTTATGGGGTAGCTACGAGCAGTACTTC; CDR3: CASSLWGSYEQYF
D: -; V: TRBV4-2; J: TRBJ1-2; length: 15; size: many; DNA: TGTGCCAGCAGCCAAGAGGCCAGAACTAACTATGGCTACACCTTC; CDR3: CASSQEARTNYGYTF
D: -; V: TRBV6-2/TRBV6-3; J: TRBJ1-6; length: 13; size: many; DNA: TGTGCCAGCACCCGGGACGGTAATTCACCCCTCCACTTT; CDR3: CASTRDGNSPLHF
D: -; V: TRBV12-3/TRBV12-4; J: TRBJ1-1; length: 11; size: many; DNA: TGTGCCAGCAGTTTTAAGTACGAAGCTTTCTTT; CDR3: CASSFKYEAFF
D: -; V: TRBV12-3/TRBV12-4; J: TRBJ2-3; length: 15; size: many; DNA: TGTGCCAGCAGTTGGTCGGACTTTAACACAGATACGCAGTATTTT; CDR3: CASSWSDFNTDTQYF
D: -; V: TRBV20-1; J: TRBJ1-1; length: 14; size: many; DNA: TGCAGTGCTGGAGTGTTTAGGGTGGGAACTGAAGCTTTCTTT; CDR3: CSAGVFRVGTEAFF
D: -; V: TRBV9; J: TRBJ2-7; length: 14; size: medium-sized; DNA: TGTGCCAGCAGCGACAGTTATGGGACCGACGAGCAGTACTTC; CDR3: CASSDSYGTDEQYF
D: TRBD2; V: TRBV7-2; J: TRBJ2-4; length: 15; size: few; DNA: TGTGCCAGCAGCTCTCCTAGCGGGGGGAAGTACATTCAGTACTTC; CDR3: CASSSPSGGKYIQYF
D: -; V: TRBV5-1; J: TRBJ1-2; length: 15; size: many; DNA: TGCGCCAGCAGCTTGGCCGCGCAGCCTAACTATGGCTACACCTTC; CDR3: CASSLAAQPNYGYTF
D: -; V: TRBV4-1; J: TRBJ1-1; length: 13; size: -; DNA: TGCGCCAGCAGCCAAGGGGGCCTCACTGAAGCTTTCTTT; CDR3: CASSQGGLTEAFF
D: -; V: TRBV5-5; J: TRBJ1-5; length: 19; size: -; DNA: TGTGTCAGCAGCTCCACTCAAAGAATCGGGACCAGAGGCAATCAGCCCCAGCATTTT; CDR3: CVSSSTQRIGTRGNQPQHF
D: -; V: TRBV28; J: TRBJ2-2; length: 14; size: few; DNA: TGTGCCAGTATGACTCCCGGGGGTGCCGGGGAGCTGTTTTTT; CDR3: CASMTPGGAGELFF
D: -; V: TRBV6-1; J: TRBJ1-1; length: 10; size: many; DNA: TGTGCCAGCAGGGCCGCGGAAGCTTTTTTT; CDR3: CASRAAEAFF